Sequencing of this T cell receptor (beta chain) was carried out in a study of shared clonotypes between healthy human individuals. The study, taken as a whole, reports: Incompleteness in sorted-subset sequencing, despite large depth, was shown by rarefaction. Some naive CD4 clonotypes, around 4.9%, turned up in common across several donors.

TCRdb's copy holds only in-frame clones and misses some; the assay was immunoSEQ multiplex PCR. The table includes about 700,000 clones, roughly nine tenths detected once. Worth noting for this clone: No antigen is known for it.

Naive CD8 cells comprised CD45RO-negative, CCR7-positively selected cells, excluding terminally differentiated effector memory CD45RA+ cells. The CDR3 length is 12 residues. V dropped 5 bases and J dropped 5 bases, with 9 bases sitting between them. Germline CDR1 is SGHTA and CDR2 is FQGNSA. This chain links TRBV7-2 with TRBJ1-2; unclear D gene. The source of this sequence is a man in his thirties or forties in good health. The sequenced material came from naive CD8+ T cells sorted from blood. CDR3 sequence reads: CASSPQIYGYTF. CDR3 in DNA: TGTGCCAGCAGCCCTCAAATATATGGCTACACCTTC.